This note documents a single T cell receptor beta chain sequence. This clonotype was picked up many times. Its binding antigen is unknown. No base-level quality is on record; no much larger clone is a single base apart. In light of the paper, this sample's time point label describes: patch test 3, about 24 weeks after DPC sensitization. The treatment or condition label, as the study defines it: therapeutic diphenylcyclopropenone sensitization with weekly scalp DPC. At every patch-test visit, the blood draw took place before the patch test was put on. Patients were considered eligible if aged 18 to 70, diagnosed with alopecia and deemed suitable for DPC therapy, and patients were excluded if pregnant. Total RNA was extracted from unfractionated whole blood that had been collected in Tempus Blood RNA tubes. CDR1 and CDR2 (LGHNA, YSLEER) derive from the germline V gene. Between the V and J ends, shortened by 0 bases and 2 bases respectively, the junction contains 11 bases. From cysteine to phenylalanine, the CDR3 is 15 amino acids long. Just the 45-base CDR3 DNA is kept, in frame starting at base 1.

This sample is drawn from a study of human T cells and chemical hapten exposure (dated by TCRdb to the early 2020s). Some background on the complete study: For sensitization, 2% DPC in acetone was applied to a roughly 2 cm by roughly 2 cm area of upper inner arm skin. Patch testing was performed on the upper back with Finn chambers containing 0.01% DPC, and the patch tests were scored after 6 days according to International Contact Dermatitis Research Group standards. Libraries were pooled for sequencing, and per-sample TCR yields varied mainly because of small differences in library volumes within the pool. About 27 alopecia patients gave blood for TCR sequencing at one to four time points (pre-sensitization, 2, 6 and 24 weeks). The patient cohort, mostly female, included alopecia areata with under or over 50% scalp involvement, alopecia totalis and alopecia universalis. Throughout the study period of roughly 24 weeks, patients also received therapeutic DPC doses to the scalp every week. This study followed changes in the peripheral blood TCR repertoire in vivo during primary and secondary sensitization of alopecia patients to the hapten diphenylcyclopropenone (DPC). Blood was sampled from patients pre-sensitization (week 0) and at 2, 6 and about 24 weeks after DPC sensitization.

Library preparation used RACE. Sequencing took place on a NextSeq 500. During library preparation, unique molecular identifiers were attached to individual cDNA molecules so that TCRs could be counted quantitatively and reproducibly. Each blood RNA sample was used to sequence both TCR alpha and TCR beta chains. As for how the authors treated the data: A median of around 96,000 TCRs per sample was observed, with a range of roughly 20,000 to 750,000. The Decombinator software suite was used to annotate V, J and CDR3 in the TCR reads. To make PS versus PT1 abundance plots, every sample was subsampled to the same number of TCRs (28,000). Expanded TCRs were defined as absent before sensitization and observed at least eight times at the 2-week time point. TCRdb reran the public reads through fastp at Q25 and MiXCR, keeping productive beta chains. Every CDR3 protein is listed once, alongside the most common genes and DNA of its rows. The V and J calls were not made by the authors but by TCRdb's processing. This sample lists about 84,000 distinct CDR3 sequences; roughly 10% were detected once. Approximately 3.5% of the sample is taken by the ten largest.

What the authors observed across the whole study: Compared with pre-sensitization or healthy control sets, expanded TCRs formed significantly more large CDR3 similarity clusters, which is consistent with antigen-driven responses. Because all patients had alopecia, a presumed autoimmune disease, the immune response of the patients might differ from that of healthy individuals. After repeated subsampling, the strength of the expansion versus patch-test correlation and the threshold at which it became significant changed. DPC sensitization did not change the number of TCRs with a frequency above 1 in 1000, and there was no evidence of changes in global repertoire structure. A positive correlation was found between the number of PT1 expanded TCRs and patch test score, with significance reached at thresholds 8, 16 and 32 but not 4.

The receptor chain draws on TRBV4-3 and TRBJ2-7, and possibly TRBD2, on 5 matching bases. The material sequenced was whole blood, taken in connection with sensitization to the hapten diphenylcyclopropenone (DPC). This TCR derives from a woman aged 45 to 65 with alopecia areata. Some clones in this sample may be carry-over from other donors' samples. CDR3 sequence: CASSQDWVGTYEQYF. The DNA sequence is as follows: TGCGCCAGCAGCCAAGATTGGGTCGGGACCTACGAGCAGTACTTC.